This T cell receptor (beta chain) is from a study of T cells after yellow fever vaccination. Study-wide background: Preparation of the low-cell-number fractions used SMART-Seq v4 Ultra Low Input. Broader study findings: Repertoires sorted by FACS could include abundant clonotypes that are contaminants from the bulk population. The study re-detected most primary-vaccination clones after the booster (around 96% CD4, 88% CD8).

This clonotype was observed at least ten times. The antigen is unknown. In making TCR cDNA, 5'RACE template switching added a universal primer site and UMIs to it. In TCRdb, the 5' RACE reads were re-called with MiXCR into one record per CDR3 protein. Of 300,000 to 350,000 distinct CDR3 sequences detected, around 4.5% appear once; the ten largest clones hold 15% to 20%. The sequence came from a man aged 18 to 29 who received the YFV17D yellow fever vaccine. Sequencing was performed on PBMCs, taken 15 days after the yellow fever booster vaccination.

CDR3 loop: CASSLGTGVPDTQYF. The CDR3 bases are TGCGCCAGCAGCTTGGGGACAGGGGTCCCAGATACGCAGTATTTT. The chain uses TRBV5-1 and TRBJ2-3; the match to TRBD1 covers 9 bases. Germline CDR1 reads SGHRS; CDR2 reads YFSETQ. V dropped 0 bases and J dropped 4; count of bases not matched to a gene: 3. The CDR3 runs to 15 residues.